These T cell receptor beta chains were read from a single sample in a study of beta chain features in type 1 diabetes. Measured with immunoSEQ multiplex PCR; TCRdb has only the in-frame clones, and not every one. The repertoire holds about 16,000 clones, with approximately 50% as singletons. Sequencing used stem cell memory CD4+ T cells from blood. Receptors originate from a woman aged 18 to 35 in good health. The CDR3 runs from the conserved cysteine through the conserved F or W. Fields, in order: V gene, J gene, CDR3 protein.

TRBV5-1	TRBJ2-1	CASSRGLAGVNEQFF
TRBV18	TRBJ1-2	CASEISREIGGYTF
TRBV5-1	TRBJ2-7	CASSPGTGDYEQYF
TRBV13	TRBJ1-1	CASSLQGQNTEAFF
TRBV30	TRBJ2-7	CAWSVLGHLGGEQYF
TRBV6-6	TRBJ1-3	CASTRERNTIYF
TRBV19	TRBJ1-4	CASNAGGTNEKLFF
TRBV6-1	TRBJ2-1	CASSDLAEGGSYNEQFF
TRBV5-1	TRBJ2-1	CASSLERGSYNEQFF
TRBV7-2	TRBJ1-2	CASSSPTGSVVYGYTF
TRBV28	TRBJ2-3	CASSFGAVRVQYF
TRBV2	TRBJ2-1	CASLPLAGGPNEQFF
TRBV15	TRBJ2-1	CATSALLANYNEQFF
TRBV9	TRBJ1-2	CASSDGLNYGYTF
TRBV25-1	TRBJ1-1	CASSLRTGGTEAFF
TRBV6-5	TRBJ2-7	CASSEQGSYEQYF
TRBV4-1	TRBJ2-1	CASSQDPGVRHNEQFF
TRBV7-2	TRBJ2-3	CASSFSGIWTDTQYF
TRBV5-1	TRBJ2-2	CASSGTPNTGELFF
TRBV5-1	TRBJ2-1	CASSPNTGQGADEQFF
TRBV5-1	TRBJ2-1	CASSVGSSYNEQFF
TRBV25-1	TRBJ1-5	CASVGTGANQPQHF
TRBV7-6	TRBJ2-5	CASSLVGQGIGGTQYF
TRBV5-1	TRBJ1-2	CASSSGDRLNYGYTF
TRBV25-1	TRBJ2-7	CASSEFGLGGEQYF
TRBV10-3	TRBJ2-1	CAIHRGGGGEQFF
TRBV30	TRBJ2-3	CAWRGATQYF
TRBV11-2	TRBJ1-1	CASSLDGMGGTEAFF
TRBV5-1	TRBJ2-3	CASAELQGLDTQYF
TRBV5-6	TRBJ2-6	CASSRGTGFSGANVLTF
TRBV30	TRBJ2-1	CAYRPGGLAGVYEQFF
TRBV28	TRBJ2-2	CASSSGRWRATGELFF
TRBV6-1	TRBJ2-7	CASSLAGAYKQYF
TRBV27	TRBJ1-2	CASSPHGTGGPNGYTF
TRBV11-1	TRBJ2-5	CASSLVGSPEETQYF
TRBV5-6	TRBJ2-5	CASSELAGVGETQYF
TRBV15	TRBJ2-5	CATSSGQGQGTQYF
TRBV11-3	TRBJ2-3	CASSQGGVMDTQYF
TRBV6-1	TRBJ2-6	CASSESSGANVLTF
TRBV5-1	TRBJ2-7	CASSLDRGGYEQYF
TRBV5-1	TRBJ2-2	CASSSGITNTGELFF
TRBV28	TRBJ1-2	CASRDRTYYGYTF
TRBV5-5	TRBJ2-3	CASSFMDREWDTQYF
TRBV27	TRBJ2-6	CASSARLAAQSGANVLTF
TRBV5-4	TRBJ2-3	CASSLGLAGGTDTQYF
TRBV29-1	TRBJ1-4	CSVGTQGANEKLFF
TRBV5-8	TRBJ1-2	CASSTRDRNYGYTF
TRBV7-3	TRBJ2-3	CASSLTGADTQYF
TRBV19	TRBJ2-1	CASTGQASSYNEQFF
TRBV19	TRBJ2-1	CASSPGLAGSYNEQFF
TRBV30	TRBJ2-4	CAWSPPVGGADIQYF
TRBV11-1	TRBJ2-7	CASSYSDRFNYEQYF
TRBV7-2	TRBJ1-1	CASSLARGTEAFF
TRBV11-2	TRBJ2-1	CASSPMKPPWESSYNEQFF
TRBV9	TRBJ2-7	CASSVGDSSAYEQYF
TRBV9	TRBJ1-2	CASSVASGNYGYTF
TRBV6-5	TRBJ1-1	CASSRTGRTEAFF
TRBV7-8	TRBJ2-7	CASRSRQGAGVEQYF
TRBV30	TRBJ1-4	CAWSRNWAGTTNEKLFF
TRBV7-9	TRBJ1-1	CASSRLQGATEAFF